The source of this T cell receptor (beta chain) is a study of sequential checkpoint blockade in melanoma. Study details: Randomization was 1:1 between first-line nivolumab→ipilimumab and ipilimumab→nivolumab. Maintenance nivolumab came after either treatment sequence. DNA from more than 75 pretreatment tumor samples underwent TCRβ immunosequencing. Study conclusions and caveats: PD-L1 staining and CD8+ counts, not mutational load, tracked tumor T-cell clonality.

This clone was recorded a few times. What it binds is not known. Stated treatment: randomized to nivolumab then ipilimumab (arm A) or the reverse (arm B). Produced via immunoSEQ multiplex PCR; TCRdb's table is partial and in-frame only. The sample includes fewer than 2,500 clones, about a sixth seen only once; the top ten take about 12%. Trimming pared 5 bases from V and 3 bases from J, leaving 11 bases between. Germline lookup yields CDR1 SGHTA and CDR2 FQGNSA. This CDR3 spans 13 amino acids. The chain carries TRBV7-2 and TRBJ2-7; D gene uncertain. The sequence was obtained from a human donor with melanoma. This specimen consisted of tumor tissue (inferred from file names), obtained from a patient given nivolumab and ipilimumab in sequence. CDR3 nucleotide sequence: TGTGCCAGCAGCCTCGCAGCCCTCTACGAGCAGTACTTC. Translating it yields CASSLAALYEQYF.